The sequence of this T cell receptor beta chain was determined in a study of T cell repertoires in cytomegalovirus infection. Whole-study results and caveats: CMV-specific TCR beta clonotypes restricted by HLA-C were the ones dominating the ex vivo response.

Germline CDR1 reads LGHNA; CDR2 reads YNFKEQ. This CDR3 is built from 17 residues. Trimming left V 0 bases short and J 4 bases short, with 18 bases between. In this sample, this clonotype turned up many times. Antigen unknown. MiXCR was run by TCRdb on the reads, yielding one entry per CDR3 protein. In the table there are over 200,000 distinct CDR3 sequences, roughly 15% of which are singletons. This rearrangement joins TRBV4-2 to TRBJ1-2; D remains ambiguous. This receptor was obtained from a human donor in good health (CMV status not recorded). Some clones in this sample may be carry-over from other donors' samples. Specimen: PBMCs. The CDR3: CASSQDLSAQAGYGYTF. CDR3 nucleotide sequence: TGTGCCAGCAGCCAAGATCTGTCGGCGCAGGCTGGCTATGGCTACACCTTC.